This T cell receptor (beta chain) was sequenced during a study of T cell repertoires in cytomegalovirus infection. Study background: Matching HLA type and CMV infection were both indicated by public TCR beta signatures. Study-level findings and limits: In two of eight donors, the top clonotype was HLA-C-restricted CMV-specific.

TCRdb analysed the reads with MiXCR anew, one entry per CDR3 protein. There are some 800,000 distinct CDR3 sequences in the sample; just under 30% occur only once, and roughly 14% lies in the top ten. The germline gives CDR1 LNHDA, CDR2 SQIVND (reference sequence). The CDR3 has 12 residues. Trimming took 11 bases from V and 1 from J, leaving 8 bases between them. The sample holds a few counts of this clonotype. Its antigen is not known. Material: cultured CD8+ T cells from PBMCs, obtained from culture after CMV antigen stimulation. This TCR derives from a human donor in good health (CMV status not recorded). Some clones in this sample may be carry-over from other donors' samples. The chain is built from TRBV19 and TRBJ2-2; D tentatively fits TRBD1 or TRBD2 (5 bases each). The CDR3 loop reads CAGGVNTGELFF. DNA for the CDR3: TGTGCCGGGGGTGTGAACACCGGGGAGCTGTTTTTT. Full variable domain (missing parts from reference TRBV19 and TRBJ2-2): DGGITQSPKYLFRKEGQNVTLSCEQNLNHDAMYWYRQDPGQGLRLIYYSQIVNDFQKGDIAEGYSVSREKKESFPLTVTSAQKNPTAFYLCAGGVNTGELFFGEGSRLTVL.